This T cell receptor beta chain was observed in a study of blood T cell repertoires in COVID-19. Study information: The analysed material was cDNA or gDNA that came from T cells, B-cell-depleted T cells, or PBMCs.

Profiling relied on immunoSEQ multiplex PCR, and the TCRdb table lists in-frame clones only, not all of them. The sample shows under 250,000 clones, 70% to 85% of them seen only once. Those enrolled, adults aged roughly 18 to 100 years, came from under 25 US areas. Germline CDR1 and CDR2: SEHNR and FQNEAQ (reference sequence). The junction had 2 bases not matched to a gene; V was cut back by 1 base and J by 3 bases. The CDR3 spans 16 residues. The source material was PBMCs or T cells enriched from blood (not recorded which). The V gene is TRBV7-9, the J gene TRBJ1-6; 8 bases align to TRBD1. This sequence originates from a woman between 40 and 50 years old with acute COVID-19. CDR3 nucleotide sequence: TGTGCCAGCAGCTTAGGGACAGGGTTCTATAATTCACCCCTCCACTTT. Translated, it gives CASSLGTGFYNSPLHF.